This TCR beta chain is from a study of T cell changes during pregnancy in multiple sclerosis. TCRdb's table, derived via immunoSEQ multiplex PCR, lists solely in-frame clones and lacks some. The top ten hold just under 0.8% of the sample, which has 95,000 to 110,000 clones, about 90% seen once. CDR1 is SGDLS, CDR2 YYNGEE, per germline. The CDR3 contains 16 residues. The J segment lost 12 bases and the V segment lost 3 bases, leaving 15 bases of the junction unmatched. The input for sequencing was peripheral blood, taken in the third trimester of pregnancy. The sequence derives from a female donor in good health, enrolled as a control in a pregnancy study. The rearrangement joins TRBV9 to TRBJ1-6; 7 bases agree with TRBD1. The CDR3 loop reads CASSAPGQAGRGPLHF. The CDR3 DNA follows: TGTGCCAGCAGCGCCCCCGGACAGGCAGGCAGGGGACCCCTCCACTTT.